This T cell receptor (beta chain) was profiled in a study of blood T cell repertoires in COVID-19. The CDR3 is made up of 14 amino acids. V was pared by 2 bases and J by 3 bases, with 10 bases between. Germline V gene sequence: CDR1 MNHEY, CDR2 SMNVEV (reference sequence). Method: immunoSEQ multiplex PCR; TCRdb's copy keeps in-frame clones and lacks some. The table shows 270,000 or so clones, with about nine tenths occurring only once. This TCR came from a woman aged 25-40 years with active or convalescent COVID-19. This chain links TRBV27 with TRBJ2-5; no firm D call. Sequencing used peripheral blood. The CDR3 is CASSLRNSEETQYF. Here the CDR3 DNA reads TGTGCCAGCAGTTTACGTAACAGTGAAGAGACCCAGTACTTC.